The entry that follows covers one T cell receptor (beta chain) sequence. Its specificity is not known. The sample comes from a study of cytotoxic CD8 clonotypes in ibrutinib-treated CLL. Assay used: immunoSEQ multiplex PCR; TCRdb lists only in-frame clones, some missing. Among tens of thousands of clones, 55% to 70% were seen once, and the ten largest hold about a fifth. Regarding the study as a whole: In comparison with age-matched healthy donors, baseline clonality was higher and tracked circulating CD8+ T-cell counts.

This CDR3 has 17 amino acids. V lost 0 bases and J 0 bases, leaving 9 bases between the germline ends. Germline CDR1 is MNHEY and CDR2 is SMNVEV (reference sequence). This TCR derives from a human donor with chronic lymphocytic leukemia. Sequenced material: PBMCs, taken after 24 months of ibrutinib treatment. The gene calls are TRBV27 and TRBJ2-6; possible D gene TRBD1, 7 bases. CDR3 sequence: CASSLSQGGSGANVLTF. CDR3 nucleotide sequence: TGTGCCAGCAGTTTATCCCAGGGGGGCTCTGGGGCCAACGTCCTGACTTTC. The variable domain in full, completed from reference TRBV27 and TRBJ2-6, reads EAQVTQNPRYLITVTGKKLTVTCSQNMNHEYMSWYRQDPGLGLRQIYYSMNVEVTDKGDVPEGYKVSRKEKRNFPLILESPSPNQTSLYFCASSLSQGGSGANVLTFGAGSRLTVL.